The T cell receptor beta chain under discussion was sequenced for a study of cytomegalovirus exposure and HLA in healthy donors. Study observations and caveats: Cytomegalovirus-associated status was assigned to some 160 TCR beta chains.

PCR primers comprised 60 Vbeta and 13 Jbeta primers. Here immunoSEQ multiplex PCR was the method, and the copy in TCRdb shows in-frame clones only, minus some. The sample lists about 240,000 clones; 85% were seen once. On this clone itself: The antigen remains unidentified.

Trimming took 3 bases from V and 3 from J; bases not matched to a gene: 8. CDR3 size: 16 residues. Germline CDR1 SEHNR, CDR2 FQNEAQ (reference sequence). This TCR came from a girl aged 2-10 years in good health and CMV-seronegative. The sequenced material came from PBMCs. This chain joins TRBV7-9 and TRBJ2-4, with 7 nucleotides matching TRBD1. The DNA of the CDR3 is TGTGCCAGCAGCTTTTCTTCTCGGACAGGCAAAAACATTCAGTACTTC. It specifies CASSFSSRTGKNIQYF.